This is a list of T cell receptor beta chains from one sample in a study of blood T cell repertoires in COVID-19. Some clones are missing from TCRdb's copy, which holds only in-frame ones; the method was immunoSEQ multiplex PCR. Here the sample spans roughly 150,000 clones, around 79% being singletons. What was sequenced was peripheral blood. The receptors come from a woman aged 55-69 years with COVID-19, enrolled during active disease. Both conserved end residues are trimmed from each CDR3. Clone size is not always given. Where it is, it says once, few, many or a class for expanded clones.

TRBV7-6	TRBJ2-3	once	ASSLLLATSTDTQY
TRBV6-5	TRBJ2-1	NA	ASTPSYNEQF
TRBV4-1	TRBJ2-3	few	ASSQDDPLREASTDTQY
TRBV5-1	TRBJ2-2	NA	ASSLVPGSALSANTGELF
TRBV27	TRBJ2-7	NA	ASRGTGTGPYEQY
TRBV5-1	TRBJ2-3	NA	ASSLANGGATDTQY
TRBV19	TRBJ2-2	once	ASNRSPNTGELF
TRBV6-5	TRBJ2-3	NA	ASTTSGVDTQY
TRBV2	TRBJ1-2	once	ASTADRAYYGYT
TRBV6-2/TRBV6-3	TRBJ2-7	NA	ASSYNPLSAKPLAEQY
TRBV7-6	TRBJ1-6	NA	ASSKDTAGISISPLH
TRBV29-1	TRBJ2-5	NA	SVESRD
TRBV5-5	TRBJ2-1	NA	ASSLEGAAPEQF
TRBV7-2	TRBJ2-1	NA	ASSLVREGEQF
TRBV12-5	TRBJ1-1	NA	ASGSERSGSTEAF
TRBV9	TRBJ2-7	NA	ASSVASRTRFDEQY
TRBV6-2/TRBV6-3	TRBJ1-1	NA	ASSFLPSLGLLSTEAF
TRBV2	TRBJ2-3	NA	ASSVGGGGTDTQY
TRBV3-1/TRBV3-2	TRBJ1-1	NA	ASSPRGQNTEAF
TRBV28	TRBJ1-5	NA	ASSLAGAGQPQH
TRBV7-2	TRBJ2-3	NA	ASSLYPRSTDTQY
TRBV11-2	TRBJ1-6	NA	ASTLVTASSYNSPLH
TRBV4-1	TRBJ1-5	once	ASSQPGQGQPQH